A single sample gave rise to the 20 T cell receptor beta chains below, sequenced in a study of blood T cell repertoires in COVID-19. TCRdb keeps only in-frame clones here, not all; method: immunoSEQ multiplex PCR. The table has approximately 110,000 clones, 85% seen once. The material sequenced was peripheral blood. These receptors originate from a human donor in a cohort sampled during active COVID-19.

The chain combines TRBV19 with TRBJ2-5; 7 bases are shared with TRBD1. The trim removed 9 bases at V and 1 base at J, leaving 2 bases unmatched. There are 12 residues in the CDR3. Germline V CDR1 and CDR2: LNHDA, SQIVND (reference sequence). The CDR3 DNA sequence: TGTGCCAGGACAGGGCCCCAAGAGACCCAGTACTTC. It specifies CARTGPQETQYF. The complete variable domain, with remaining parts taken from reference TRBV19 and TRBJ2-5, reads DGGITQSPKYLFRKEGQNVTLSCEQNLNHDAMYWYRQDPGQGLRLIYYSQIVNDFQKGDIAEGYSVSREKKESFPLTVTSAQKNPTAFYLCARTGPQETQYFGPGTRLLVL.

On this clone: The same CDR3 is also encoded by other DNA sequences in this sample. This chain links TRBV5-1 with TRBJ1-4, with D unclear. V shed 0 bases and J shed 0 bases, with 6 bases lying between them. The length of the CDR3 is 15 residues. The V gene's germline CDR1 is SGHRS and CDR2 YFSETQ. The CDR3 loop reads CASSLEGATNEKLFF. CDR3 coding DNA: TGCGCCAGCAGCTTGGAGGGAGCAACTAATGAAAAACTGTTTTTT. Filled out from reference TRBV5-1 and TRBJ1-4, the complete variable domain reads KAGVTQTPRYLIKTRGQQVTLSCSPISGHRSVSWYQQTPGQGLQFLFEYFSETQRNKGNFPGRFSGRQFSNSRSEMNVSTLELGDSALYLCASSLEGATNEKLFFGSGTQLSVL.

The chain uses TRBV7-8 and TRBJ2-1, with 7 bases aligning to TRBD2. Germline V gene sequence: CDR1 SGHVS, CDR2 FQNEAQ. Trimming cost V 5 bases and J 0 bases; bases outside gene matches: 4. This CDR3 is built from 15 residues. CDR3 sequence reads: CASSRGGGSYNEQFF. Here the CDR3 DNA reads TGTGCCAGCAGCCGAGGCGGGGGCTCCTACAATGAGCAGTTCTTC.

J is TRBJ2-3 and V is TRBV12-3 or TRBV12-4; D call uncertain. The CDR3 extends over 12 amino acids. V was shortened by 6 bases and J by 3 bases, with 7 bases between the two germline ends. The DNA for the CDR3 is TGTGCCAGCAGGTCTACTACAGATACGCAGTATTTT. It specifies CASRSTTDTQYF.

The rearrangement uses TRBV20-1 and TRBJ2-7; TRBD1 aligns across 7 bases. This CDR3 region has 15 residues. V dropped 3 bases and J dropped 4; count of bases not matched to a gene: 12. Germline V CDR1 and CDR2: DFQATT, SNEGSKA (reference sequence). As DNA, the CDR3 is TGCAGTGCTAGTCCAGGAGTCGGGACAGAGTACGAGCAGTACTTC. Amino acids: CSASPGVGTEYEQYF.

The J gene is TRBJ2-3, the V gene TRBV11-2; a possible D gene is TRBD1 (6 bases). CDR1 and CDR2 (germline): SGHAT, FQNNGV. This CDR3 spans 14 amino acids. With 1 base removed from V and 3 bases from J, the gap between germline ends came to 8 bases. CDR3 bases: TGTGCCAGCAGCTTAGTGAGGGGGACAGATACGCAGTATTTT. Translation gives CASSLVRGTDTQYF. Looking up the rest from reference TRBV11-2 and TRBJ2-3 gives the full variable domain: EAGVAQSPRYKIIEKRQSVAFWCNPISGHATLYWYQQILGQGPKLLIQFQNNGVVDDSQLPKDRFSAERLKGVDSTLKIQPAKLEDSAVYLCASSLVRGTDTQYFGPGTRLTVL.

CDR3 in amino acids: CASSQDRRTGYNEQFF. CDR3 sequence (DNA): TGTGCCAGCAGCCAAGATCGTAGAACTGGCTACAATGAGCAGTTCTTC. The chain has TRBV3-1 (or the pseudogene TRBV3-2) and TRBJ2-1; D is uncertain. The germline V gene has CDR1 LGHDT and CDR2 YNNKEL (reference sequence). The CDR3 covers 16 residues. V was shortened by 0 bases and J by 3 bases, with 12 bases between the two germline ends.

CDR3 region: CASSQVGTGGHNEQFF. For the CDR3, the DNA is TGTGCCAGCAGCCAAGTAGGGACAGGGGGCCACAATGAGCAGTTCTTC. The V and J genes are TRBV3-1 (or the pseudogene TRBV3-2) and TRBJ2-1; 12 bases are a match to TRBD1. CDR3 length: 16 amino acids. Germline V gives CDR1 LGHDT, CDR2 YNNKEL (reference sequence). With V trimmed by 1 base and J by 5 bases, 3 bases remained unmatched.

This clone occurred once. This chain links TRBV2 with TRBJ2-1; no clear D gene. Germline CDR1 is SNHLY and CDR2 is FYNNEI. The V and J ends lost 4 bases and 1 base respectively, with 8 bases between them. This CDR3 contains 14 residues. The CDR3 spells CASSVAESYNEQFF. Here the CDR3 DNA reads TGTGCCAGCAGTGTTGCGGAGTCCTACAATGAGCAGTTCTTC.

The chain couples TRBV19 to TRBJ2-1; no reliable D call. V lost 5 bases and J lost 6, with 14 bases in between. Germline values: CDR1 LNHDA, CDR2 SQIVND (reference sequence). The CDR3 is 14 residues long. The CDR3 spells CASSFQANSNEQFF. CDR3 DNA sequence: TGTGCCAGTAGTTTCCAGGCAAACTCCAATGAGCAGTTCTTC.

In its sample, this clone was seen a few times. The gene calls are TRBV12-3 or TRBV12-4 and TRBJ2-7; 7 bases are a match to TRBD1. V dropped 3 bases and J dropped 3; count of bases not matched to a gene: 2. This CDR3 is built from 13 residues. CDR3 coding DNA: TGTGCCAGCAGTTTTAGGGGGCACTACGAGCAGTACTTC. Protein product: CASSFRGHYEQYF.

This sequence joins TRBV12-3 or TRBV12-4 and TRBJ2-1, with D unclear. The CDR3 has 11 residues. Trimming left V 6 bases short and J 5 bases short, with 5 bases between. CDR3 nucleotides: TGTGCCAGCAGACAGAACAATGAGCAGTTCTTC. Encoded protein: CASRQNNEQFF.

This clone was detected a few times. V usage is TRBV4-3 and J usage is TRBJ1-1, with unresolved D. Trimming took off 2 bases at V and 1 base at J, with 8 bases between the two ends. CDR1 and CDR2 (germline): LGHNA, YSLEER. The CDR3 totals 14 residues. This CDR3 reads CASSQRQENTEAFF. In nucleotides, the CDR3 is TGCGCCAGCAGCCAACGCCAGGAGAACACTGAAGCTTTCTTT.

The chain is built from TRBV29-1 and TRBJ2-5, with D possibly TRBD1 on 6 matching bases. This CDR3 spans 11 amino acids. Trimming shortened V by 7 bases and J by 9 bases, and 15 bases separated the two germline ends. The germline V gene has CDR1 SQVTM and CDR2 ANQGSEA. CDR3: CSAGTPRAQYF. The DNA for the CDR3 is TGCAGCGCCGGGACACCCCGGGCCCAGTACTTC.

This clone was seen just once. The chain is built from TRBV28 and TRBJ2-3, with D perhaps TRBD2 (6 bases). The CDR3 covers 14 residues. Germline assignment: CDR1 MDHEN and CDR2 SYDVKM. The V end was cut by 6 bases, the J end by 4 bases, with 14 bases between. CDR3 bases: TGTGCCAGCAGGCTTCCGCGGGGCCCAGATACGCAGTATTTT. It specifies CASRLPRGPDTQYF.

The chain couples TRBV5-1 to TRBJ2-1, with TRBD2 as a possible D gene (5 bases). The germline V gene encodes CDR1 SGHRS and CDR2 YFSETQ. The V end lost 2 bases, the J end lost 8 bases, and 17 bases lay between the germline ends. CDR3 size: 15 residues. The CDR3 region is CASSFRDPTRDEQFF. In DNA, the CDR3 is TGCGCCAGCAGCTTCCGGGATCCAACGAGGGATGAGCAGTTCTTC. The full variable domain, its missing parts supplied by reference TRBV5-1 and TRBJ2-1, is KAGVTQTPRYLIKTRGQQVTLSCSPISGHRSVSWYQQTPGQGLQFLFEYFSETQRNKGNFPGRFSGRQFSNSRSEMNVSTLELGDSALYLCASSFRDPTRDEQFFGPGTRLTVL.

The chain is built from TRBV9 and TRBJ2-2; the D is unclear. Germline V gene lookup returns CDR1 SGDLS and CDR2 YYNGEE. The CDR3 loop spans 16 amino acids. Trimming shortened V by 0 bases and J by 5 bases, and 14 bases separated the two germline ends. The CDR3 bases are TGTGCCAGCAGCGTAGTACCAGGCTTTGGGACCGGGGAGCTGTTTTTT. It encodes CASSVVPGFGTGELFF.

This chain connects TRBV19 to TRBJ1-5, with TRBD1 matching 7 bases. CDR1 is LNHDA, CDR2 SQIVND, per germline (reference sequence). The CDR3 loop spans 15 amino acids. V lost 7 bases to trimming and J lost 6 bases; unmatched junction nucleotides: 12. The CDR3 spells CASTHGGGEGQPQHF. CDR3 DNA: TGTGCCAGTACCCACGGAGGGGGCGAGGGTCAGCCCCAGCATTTT.

The V gene is TRBV27, the J gene TRBJ2-3; D perhaps matches TRBD2 (5 bases). V gave up 5 bases and J gave up 6 bases, with 21 bases separating them. CDR1 and CDR2 from the germline V gene are MNHEY and SMNVEV (reference sequence). The CDR3 is 16 amino acids. The CDR3 DNA follows: TGTGCCAGCAGTCAGTTTTCCGGGCCTCCGGGGGATACGCAGTATTTT. This translates into CASSQFSGPPGDTQYF.

The chain recombines TRBV19 with TRBJ2-1, with TRBD2 matching 11 bases. This CDR3 comprises 15 residues. J lost 4 bases, V lost 6 bases, and 5 bases had no gene match. Germline V CDR1 and CDR2: LNHDA, SQIVND (reference sequence). CDR3 in amino acids: CASRETSGSYNEQFF. CDR3 nucleotides: TGTGCCAGTAGAGAAACTAGCGGGAGTTACAATGAGCAGTTCTTC.